Following are 3 T cell receptor beta chains from one sample sequenced in a study of technical replicates of blood from a few donors. Method: immunoSEQ multiplex PCR; TCRdb's copy keeps in-frame clones and lacks some. In the table there are fewer than 90,000 clones, about 90% of which are singletons. The specimen sequenced was T cells isolated from PBMCs. All receptors derive from a human donor in good health.

This sequence joins TRBV4-1 and TRBJ2-7, with 11 bases identical to TRBD2. Germline V gene data show CDR1 as MGHRA and CDR2 as YSYEKL. This CDR3 has 16 amino acids. The junction had 7 bases not matched to a gene; V was cut back by 2 bases and J by 4 bases. This CDR3 is CASSQPTSGRWYEQYF. The CDR3 bases are TGCGCCAGCAGCCAACCAACTAGCGGGAGATGGTACGAGCAGTACTTC.

J is TRBJ2-7 and V is TRBV11-2; TRBD2 might be the D (5 bases). The V end was cut by 1 base, the J end by 0 bases, with 10 bases between. The germline V gene has CDR1 SGHAT and CDR2 FQNNGV. CDR3 size: 15 residues. The DNA of the CDR3 is TGTGCCAGCAGCTTAGGAGCGGAGACCTCCTACGAGCAGTACTTC. It yields the protein CASSLGAETSYEQYF. Combining the CDR3 with reference TRBV11-2 and TRBJ2-7 gives the whole variable domain EAGVAQSPRYKIIEKRQSVAFWCNPISGHATLYWYQQILGQGPKLLIQFQNNGVVDDSQLPKDRFSAERLKGVDSTLKIQPAKLEDSAVYLCASSLGAETSYEQYFGPGTRLTVT.

The V gene is TRBV4-1, the J gene TRBJ2-3, with D possibly matching TRBD2 (5 bases). The CDR3 loop spans 16 amino acids. The V end was cut by 1 base, the J end by 0 bases, with 11 bases between. Germline CDR1 and CDR2: MGHRA and YSYEKL. In DNA, the CDR3 is TGCGCCAGCAGCCAAGCCTGGACTCAAAGCACAGATACGCAGTATTTT. Translation gives CASSQAWTQSTDTQYF.